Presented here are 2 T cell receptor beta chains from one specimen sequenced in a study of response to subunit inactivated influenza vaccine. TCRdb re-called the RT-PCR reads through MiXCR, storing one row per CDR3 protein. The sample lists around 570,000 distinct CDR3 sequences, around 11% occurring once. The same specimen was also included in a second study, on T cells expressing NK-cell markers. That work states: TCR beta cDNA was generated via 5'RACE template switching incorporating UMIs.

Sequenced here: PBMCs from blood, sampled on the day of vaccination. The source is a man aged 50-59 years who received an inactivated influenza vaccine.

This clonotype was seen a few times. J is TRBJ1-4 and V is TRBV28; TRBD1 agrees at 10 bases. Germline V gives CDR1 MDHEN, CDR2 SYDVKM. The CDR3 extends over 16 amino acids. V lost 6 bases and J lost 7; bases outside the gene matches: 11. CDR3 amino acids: CASRPTGGGGSEKLFF. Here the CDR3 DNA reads TGTGCCAGCAGGCCGACAGGGGGCGGAGGTAGTGAAAAACTGTTTTTT.

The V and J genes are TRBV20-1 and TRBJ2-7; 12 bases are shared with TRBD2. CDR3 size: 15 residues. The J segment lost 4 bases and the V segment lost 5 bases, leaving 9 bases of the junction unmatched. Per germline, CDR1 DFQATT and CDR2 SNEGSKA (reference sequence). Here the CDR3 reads CSAQPPTSGRYEQYF. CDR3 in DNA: TGCAGTGCTCAGCCGCCGACTAGCGGGAGATACGAGCAGTACTTC.